The entry that follows covers one T cell receptor beta chain sequence. The antigen remains unidentified. The data are from a study of identifying expanded T cells in peripheral blood. General study points: Variance in clone template counts between two-week samples significantly increased with total template count across all healthy donors. Differentially abundant clones: 0.95 to 1.5 between replicates, around 17 at approximately two weeks, 19 at four.

No infections or other immune events were documented during collection. The ends lost 9 bases at V and 9 bases at J; junction bases unmatched: 13. The CDR3 extends over 14 amino acids. The V gene's germline CDR1 is ENHRY and CDR2 SYGVKD. Generated by immunoSEQ multiplex PCR, the TCRdb table keeps only in-frame clones and is missing some. The sample includes roughly 84,000 clones, 70% to 90% seen only once; the top ten take 7% to 7.5%. The V gene is TRBV10-3, the J gene TRBJ2-1; 8 bases fit TRBD2. The sequence was collected from a person aged 18-70 years in good health. Sample: blood. The CDR3 here is CAMRGDNKRGEQFF. The DNA of the CDR3 is TGTGCCATGCGGGGGGACAATAAAAGGGGTGAGCAGTTCTTC.